The clone carrying this T cell receptor beta chain was picked up a small number of times. V lost 2 bases to trimming and J lost 12 bases, with 10 bases between them. This CDR3 is 11 amino acids long. CDR1 and CDR2 from the germline V gene are SGHAT and FQNNGV. The data derive from a study of blood T cell repertoires in COVID-19. TCRdb keeps only in-frame clones here, not all; method: immunoSEQ multiplex PCR. This table has 100,000 or so clones, 80% to 90% appearing once. The receptor's source is a woman in her 50s who had recovered from COVID-19. This chain links TRBV11-2 with TRBJ1-1; D unresolved. What was sequenced was PBMCs or T cells enriched from blood (not recorded which). The CDR3 region is CASSLKGRTFF. In nucleotides, the CDR3 is TGTGCCAGCAGCTTAAAAGGGAGGACTTTCTTT.